A single sample is the source of the 22 T cell receptor beta chains below, sequenced in a study of shared clonotypes between healthy human individuals. Terminally differentiated effector memory CD45RA+ cells were excluded by CCR7 positive selection of CD45RO-negative cells. The method was immunoSEQ multiplex PCR; TCRdb's version includes in-frame clones alone and lacks a portion of them. The table includes millions of clones, about 95% detected once. The material sequenced was naive CD8+ T cells sorted from blood. Receptor source: a man aged 18 to 35 in good health.

The rearrangement links TRBV6-1 to TRBJ2-1, with D possibly TRBD1 on 6 matching bases. The germline CDR1 and CDR2 sequences are MNHNS and SASEGT. CDR3 length: 15 residues. V was clipped by 4 bases and J by 0 bases, with 10 bases between them. Here the CDR3 reads CASSVDRYSYNEQFF. The CDR3 DNA sequence: TGTGCCAGCAGTGTGGACAGATACTCCTACAATGAGCAGTTCTTC.

The chain has TRBV28 and TRBJ1-4; 7 bases map to TRBD1. Germline trimming cut 5 bases from V and 4 bases from J; bases unmatched to any gene: 7. Germline V gene data show CDR1 as MDHEN and CDR2 as SYDVKM. This CDR3 has 15 amino acids. The CDR3 DNA is TGTGCCAGCAGTCCTTTAGGGGGCCTTAATGAAAAACTGTTTTTT. Its translation is CASSPLGGLNEKLFF.

The table lists this clone with a few counts. Other DNA sequences in the same sample also yield this CDR3. V is TRBV7-9 and J is TRBJ2-7; unclear D gene. The germline V gene has CDR1 SEHNR and CDR2 FQNEAQ (reference sequence). There are 11 residues in the CDR3. The V and J ends lost 2 bases and 4 bases respectively, with 3 bases between them. The CDR3 region has the DNA TGTGCCAGCAGCTTAACATACGAGCAGTACTTC. Its translation is CASSLTYEQYF.

The V call is TRBV10-3, the J call TRBJ1-2; 8 bases fit TRBD1. Looked up from germline, CDR1 is ENHRY and CDR2 is SYGVKD. Germline trimming cut 8 bases from V and 6 bases from J; bases unmatched to any gene: 14. CDR3 length equals 15 residues. Here the CDR3 reads CAIAANGDRLNGYTF. CDR3 bases: TGTGCCATCGCAGCAAACGGGGACAGGTTAAATGGCTACACCTTC.

V gene TRBV4-1 combines with J gene TRBJ2-7; D is uncertain. In germline, CDR1 is MGHRA, CDR2 YSYEKL. CDR3 length: 15 amino acids. V gave up 1 base and J gave up 0 bases, with 10 bases separating them. The CDR3 protein is CASSQGFISSYEQYF. Written as DNA, the CDR3 is TGCGCCAGCAGCCAAGGATTTATCAGCTCCTACGAGCAGTACTTC.

In this sample, this clone turned up once. The chain links TRBV29-1 to TRBJ2-7, with D possibly TRBD2 on 5 matching bases. The ends were cut back, 7 bases at V and 1 base at J, with 11 bases in the middle. The CDR3 runs to 12 residues. From germline, CDR1 is SQVTM and CDR2 ANQGSEA. This chain's CDR3 is CSAGGQSYEQYF. Here the CDR3 DNA reads TGCAGCGCAGGCGGGCAGTCCTACGAGCAGTACTTC.

Concerning this clone: Different DNA sequences within this sample yield the same CDR3. The rearrangement joins TRBV7-2 to TRBJ2-3; TRBD2 aligns across 10 bases. V was pared by 5 bases and J by 1 base, with 3 bases of the junction left unmatched. The CDR3 has 15 residues. CDR1 is SGHTA and CDR2 is FQGNSA in the germline V gene. The CDR3 DNA sequence: TGTGCCAGCAGCCCTCTAGCGGGGGGCACAGATACGCAGTATTTT. Translating it yields CASSPLAGGTDTQYF.

Comment on this clone: The same CDR3 also results from other DNA sequences found in this sample. The chain carries TRBV6-6 and TRBJ2-7; 7 nucleotides align to TRBD1. V lost 6 bases and J lost 3; bases outside the gene matches: 2. The germline CDR1 and CDR2 sequences are MNHNY and SVGAGI (reference sequence). The CDR3 contains 12 residues. The CDR3 nucleotides are TGTGCCAGCAGCAGGGACAGCTACGAGCAGTACTTC. It is translated as CASSRDSYEQYF.

J is TRBJ2-7 and V is TRBV6-5; 8 bases match TRBD1. This CDR3 has 13 amino acids. The germline V gene has CDR1 MNHEY and CDR2 SVGAGI. Trimming took 2 bases from V and 6 from J; bases not matched to a gene: 3. CDR3 bases: TGTGCCAGCAGTTACCCCGGACAGGGCGAGCAGTACTTC. Its protein product is CASSYPGQGEQYF.

About this clone: The same CDR3 can be traced to other DNA sequences in this sample. This sequence joins TRBV6-5 and TRBJ2-2; either TRBD1 or TRBD2 may fit D (5 bases each). In germline, CDR1 is MNHEY, CDR2 SVGAGI. V lost 2 bases and J 5 bases, leaving 9 bases between the germline ends. The CDR3 spans 14 residues. CDR3 amino acids: CASSYGTGTGELFF. The CDR3 coding sequence is TGTGCCAGCAGTTACGGGACGGGGACCGGGGAGCTGTTTTTT.

This clone showed up just once. V is TRBV11-2 and J is TRBJ1-6, with no clear D. Per the germline V gene, CDR1 is SGHAT and CDR2 is FQNNGV. Trimming pared 4 bases from V and 5 bases from J, leaving 12 bases between. This CDR3 spans 15 amino acids. The CDR3 region has the DNA TGTGCCAGCAGCTCCTCCGATGCCAATAATTCACCCCTCCACTTT. Amino acid sequence: CASSSSDANNSPLHF. The full variable domain, with the rest looked up from reference TRBV11-2 and TRBJ1-6, is EAGVAQSPRYKIIEKRQSVAFWCNPISGHATLYWYQQILGQGPKLLIQFQNNGVVDDSQLPKDRFSAERLKGVDSTLKIQPAKLEDSAVYLCASSSSDANNSPLHFGNGTRLTVT.

The chain employs TRBV11-2 and TRBJ2-3, with 15 bases fitting TRBD2. The CDR3 has 19 residues. V was clipped by 4 bases and J by 0 bases; unmatched bases: 8. Germline V gene data show CDR1 as SGHAT and CDR2 as FQNNGV. The CDR3 spells CASSSKVGLAGGSTDTQYF. The CDR3 DNA reads TGTGCCAGCAGCTCGAAGGTGGGACTAGCGGGGGGAAGCACAGATACGCAGTATTTT.

This clone came up once. The chain combines TRBV7-9 with TRBJ2-5, with TRBD2 matching over 7 bases. This CDR3 has 14 residues. V lost 6 bases to trimming and J lost 2 bases; unmatched junction nucleotides: 6. Germline lookup yields CDR1 SEHNR and CDR2 FQNEAQ (reference sequence). CDR3 nucleotide sequence: TGTGCCAGCAGGTCACGGGGGGAACAAGAGACCCAGTACTTC. It translates to CASRSRGEQETQYF. The full variable domain, in which reference TRBV7-9 and TRBJ2-5 provide the parts outside the CDR3, is DTGVSQNPRHKITKRGQNVTFRCDPISEHNRLYWYRQTLGQGPEFLTYFQNEAQLEKSRLLSDRFSAERPKGSFSTLEIQRTEQGDSAMYLCASRSRGEQETQYFGPGTRLLVL.

The CDR3 coding sequence is TGTGCCAGCAGCGTAGATCCTCGGACAGGCTCTAACTATGGCTACACCTTC. It is translated as CASSVDPRTGSNYGYTF. This chain uses TRBV9 with TRBJ1-2; 7 bases fit TRBD1. Losses at the gene ends were 0 bases for V and 0 bases for J; bases not matched to a gene: 8. Per the germline V gene, CDR1 is SGDLS and CDR2 is YYNGEE. This CDR3 has 17 residues.

The V gene is TRBV11-2, the J gene TRBJ2-7, with D perhaps assigned TRBD1 or TRBD2 (5 bases each). V was shortened by 4 bases and J by 5 bases, with 12 bases between the two germline ends. Germline V CDR1 and CDR2: SGHAT, FQNNGV. This CDR3 is built from 13 residues. The CDR3 DNA reads TGTGCCAGCAGCTGGGGACCTGCCCACGAGCAGTACTTC. Encoded protein: CASSWGPAHEQYF.

The CDR3 loop reads CASSLGLAGPMNEQFF. CDR3 coding DNA: TGTGCCAGCAGCTTAGGACTAGCGGGGCCCATGAATGAGCAGTTCTTC. The J gene is TRBJ2-1, the V gene TRBV11-2; 11 nucleotides agree with TRBD2. From germline, CDR1 is SGHAT and CDR2 FQNNGV. J was trimmed by 7 bases and V by 1 base; bases with no gene match: 6. This CDR3 has 16 amino acids.

The rearrangement links TRBV2 to TRBJ2-7; no clear D. Germline lookup yields CDR1 SNHLY and CDR2 FYNNEI. Trimming took off 6 bases at V and 2 bases at J, with 11 bases between the two ends. The CDR3 consists of 13 residues. This CDR3 is CASRRSGPYEQYF. Here the CDR3 DNA reads TGTGCCAGCAGGCGGTCCGGACCCTACGAGCAGTACTTC.

V usage is TRBV4-3 and J usage is TRBJ2-2; D uncertain. Germline CDR1 reads LGHNA; CDR2 reads YSLEER. The CDR3 runs 15 residues. The V and J ends lost 2 bases and 6 bases respectively, with 13 bases between them. The CDR3 bases are TGCGCCAGCAGCCAACTCCTAGGAGCCTCCGGGGAGCTGTTTTTT. Protein sequence: CASSQLLGASGELFF.

The V and J genes are TRBV10-2 and TRBJ2-7; D is unresolved. The V gene lost 6 bases and the J gene lost 4 bases, with 7 bases spanning the gap. This CDR3 has 11 residues. The V gene's germline CDR1 is WSHSY and CDR2 SAAADI. For the CDR3, the DNA is TGCGCCAGCAGGAGCGTTTACGAGCAGTACTTC. Translation gives CASRSVYEQYF.

V gene TRBV5-6 combines with J gene TRBJ2-7; 7 bases match TRBD1. The length of the CDR3 is 13 residues. The J segment lost 5 bases and the V segment lost 3 bases, leaving 5 bases of the junction unmatched. Germline-derived CDR1 and CDR2 are SGHDT and YYEEEE. CDR3 amino acids: CASSSTGIHEQYF. CDR3 coding DNA: TGTGCCAGCAGCTCGACAGGGATCCACGAGCAGTACTTC.

The chain employs TRBV5-1 and TRBJ2-5; the D gene is possibly TRBD2 (6 bases). The CDR3 length is 15 residues. Germline V gene sequence: CDR1 SGHRS, CDR2 YFSETQ. Trimming shortened V by 5 bases and J by 2 bases, and 16 bases separated the two germline ends. CDR3 loop: CASSWRGGGQETQYF. The CDR3 DNA sequence: TGCGCCAGCAGTTGGAGGGGCGGAGGACAAGAGACCCAGTACTTC.

The chain uses TRBV7-8 and TRBJ2-7, with D perhaps matching TRBD2 (5 bases). This CDR3 comprises 13 residues. Trimming took 5 bases from V and 3 from J, leaving 11 bases between them. Germline CDR1 and CDR2: SGHVS and FQNEAQ. The CDR3 is CASSSGPGYEQYF. The DNA for the CDR3 is TGTGCCAGCAGCAGCGGACCGGGCTACGAGCAGTACTTC.